In this sample, the clone carrying this T cell receptor (beta chain) turned up a few times. Other DNA variants within this sample encode the same CDR3. Per the original methods: Amplification with reference gene primers provided the estimates of nucleated cell counts. The repertoire was sequenced with immunoSEQ multiplex PCR; TCRdb's copy has only in-frame clones and lacks some. D and trimming come from the DNA, and the V and J calls and clone size come from that table. The top ten hold roughly 50% of the sample, which has over 70,000 clones, about 74% seen once. This specimen comes from a study of blood T cell repertoires in COVID-19. Study overall: The United States, Italy and Spain supplied acute and convalescent COVID-19 samples. PBMCs, B-cell-depleted T cells, or T cells were the source of the cDNA or gDNA that made up the material.

Germline loops: CDR1 LGHNA, CDR2 YSLEER. This CDR3 has 18 residues. The junction had 14 bases not matched to a gene; V was cut back by 1 base and J by 2 bases. The sequenced sample consisted of peripheral blood. The receptor was derived from a human donor in a cohort sampled during active COVID-19. The rearrangement uses TRBV4-3 and TRBJ2-7; TRBD2 aligns across 7 bases. CDR3 region: CASSQARLAGEITYEQYF. The DNA for the CDR3 is TGCGCCAGCAGCCAAGCTAGACTGGCGGGAGAGATAACCTACGAGCAGTACTTC.